Included here is one TCR beta chain sequence, with context. While infection was still active, Seattle patients were enrolled and then followed longitudinally. The CDR3 is 15 amino acids. Germline loops: CDR1 SEHNR, CDR2 FQNEAQ (reference sequence). The V and J ends lost 1 base and 4 bases respectively, with 11 bases between them. This entry belongs to a study of blood T cell repertoires in COVID-19. Looking at the study overall: Collection of acute and convalescent COVID-19 samples took place in the United States, Italy and Spain. The cDNA or gDNA used as material had been derived from T cells, B-cell-depleted T cells, or PBMCs.

In the authors' methods: For nucleated cells, counts were estimated from reference gene primer amplification. Sequencing was performed with immunoSEQ multiplex PCR; in TCRdb, only in-frame clones are kept and a portion is missing. V and J calls and clone size are those listed in that table; D and trimming were worked out from the DNA. This repertoire shows under 400,000 clones, approximately 87% found once; its top ten account for 10%. The receptor comes from a woman aged 30 to 39 with COVID-19, enrolled during active disease. The chain carries TRBV7-9 and TRBJ2-1; D gene ambiguous. Input material: peripheral blood. Written as DNA, the CDR3 is TGTGCCAGCAGCTTAGTGGCAGACACTTACAATGAGCAGTTCTTC. Encoded protein: CASSLVADTYNEQFF.